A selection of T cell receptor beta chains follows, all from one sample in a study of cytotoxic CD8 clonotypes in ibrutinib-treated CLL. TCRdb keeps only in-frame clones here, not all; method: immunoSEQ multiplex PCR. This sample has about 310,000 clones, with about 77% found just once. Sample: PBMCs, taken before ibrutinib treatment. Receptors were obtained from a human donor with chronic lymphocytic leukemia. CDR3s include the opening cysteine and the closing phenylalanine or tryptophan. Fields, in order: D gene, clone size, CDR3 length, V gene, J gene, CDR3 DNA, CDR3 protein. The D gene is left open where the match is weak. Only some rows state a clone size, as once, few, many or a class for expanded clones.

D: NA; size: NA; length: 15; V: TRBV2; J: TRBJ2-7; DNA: TGTGCCAGCACCGAAAGCGCGAGGGGCTCTTACGAGCAGTACTTC; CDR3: CASTESARGSYEQYF
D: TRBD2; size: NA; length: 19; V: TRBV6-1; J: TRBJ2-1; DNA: TGTGCCAGCAGTGAATACTTAGGACTAGCGGGAGGGCCTGGGAATGAGCAGTTCTTC; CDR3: CASSEYLGLAGGPGNEQFF
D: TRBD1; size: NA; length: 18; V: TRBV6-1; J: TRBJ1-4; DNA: TGTGCCAGCAGTGAAGGGGACAGGGGGCTGAGGACTAATGAAAAACTGTTTTTT; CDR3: CASSEGDRGLRTNEKLFF
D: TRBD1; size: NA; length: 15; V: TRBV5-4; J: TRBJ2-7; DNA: TGTGCCAGCAGCTTGGACCCACGGACAGGAGGCGAGCAGTACTTC; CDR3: CASSLDPRTGGEQYF
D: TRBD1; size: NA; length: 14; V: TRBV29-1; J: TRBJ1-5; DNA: TGCAGCGTTGGCGACAGGGGGGTTGAACAGCCCCAGCATTTT; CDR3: CSVGDRGVEQPQHF
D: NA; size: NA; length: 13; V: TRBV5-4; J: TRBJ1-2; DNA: TGTGCCAGCAGCGCGACAGCGTACTATGGCTACACCTTC; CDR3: CASSATAYYGYTF
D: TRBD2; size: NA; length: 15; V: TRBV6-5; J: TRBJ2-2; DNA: TGTGCCAGCAGACTCAGCGGGGTAATGACCGGGGAGCTGTTTTTT; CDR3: CASRLSGVMTGELFF
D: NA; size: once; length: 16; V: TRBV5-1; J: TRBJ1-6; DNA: TGCGCCAGCAGTCCCGCGGTATTAGCGGAGGATTCACCCCTCCACTTT; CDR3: CASSPAVLAEDSPLHF
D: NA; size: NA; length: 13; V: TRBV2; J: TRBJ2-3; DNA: TGTGCCAGCAGTTTCGGGAGCTCAGATACGCAGTATTTT; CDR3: CASSFGSSDTQYF
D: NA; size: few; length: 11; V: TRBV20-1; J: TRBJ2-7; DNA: TGCAGTGCTAGGACTAGCTACGAGCAGTACTTC; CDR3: CSARTSYEQYF
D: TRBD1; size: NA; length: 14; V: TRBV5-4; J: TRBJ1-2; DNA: TGTGCCAGCAGCTTGGACAGGGGTAACTATGGCTACACCTTC; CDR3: CASSLDRGNYGYTF
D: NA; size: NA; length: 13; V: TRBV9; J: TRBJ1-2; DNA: TGTGCCAGCAGCGTCGGGTTAAACTATGGCTACACCTTC; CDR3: CASSVGLNYGYTF
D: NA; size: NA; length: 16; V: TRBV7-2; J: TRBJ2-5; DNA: TGTGCCAGCAGCTTATTCCCGTTAGCAGCGCAAGAGACCCAGTACTTC; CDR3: CASSLFPLAAQETQYF
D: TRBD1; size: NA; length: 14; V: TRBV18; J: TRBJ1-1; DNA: TGTGCCAGCTCACCACAGGGGGCTAGTACTGAAGCTTTCTTT; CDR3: CASSPQGASTEAFF
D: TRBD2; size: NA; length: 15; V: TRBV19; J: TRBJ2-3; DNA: TGTGCCAGCACAACTAGCGGGAAGTGGCCAGATACGCAGTATTTT; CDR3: CASTTSGKWPDTQYF
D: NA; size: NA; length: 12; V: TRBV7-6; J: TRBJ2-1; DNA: TGTGCCAGCAGCTCCCGGGAGAACAAAGCGTTCTTC; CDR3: CASSSRENKAFF
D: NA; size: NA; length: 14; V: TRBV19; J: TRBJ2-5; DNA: TGTGCCAGTAGTATAGATCTTCGGATCAAGACCCAGTACTTC; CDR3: CASSIDLRIKTQYF
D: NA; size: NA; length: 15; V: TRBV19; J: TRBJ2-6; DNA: TGTGCCAGTAGTATTATGGGCTCTGGGGCCAACGTCCTGACTTTC; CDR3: CASSIMGSGANVLTF
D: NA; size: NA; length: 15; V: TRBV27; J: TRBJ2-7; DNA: TGTGCCAGCAGTTTTCTATCTGGGACAACGGACGAGCAGTACTTC; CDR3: CASSFLSGTTDEQYF
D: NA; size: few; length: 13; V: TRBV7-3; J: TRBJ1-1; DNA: TGTGCCAGCAGCTTCGCGGAGAACACTGAAGCTTTCTTT; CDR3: CASSFAENTEAFF
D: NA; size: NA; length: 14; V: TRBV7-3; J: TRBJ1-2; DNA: TGTGCCAGCAGCTTAACAGGTTCTAACTATGGCTACACCTTC; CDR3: CASSLTGSNYGYTF